Below, one T cell receptor beta chain is given with its context. Its antigen remains unidentified. The sample holds no much larger clone one base away, and base qualities are not on file. Libraries came from the immunoSEQ multiplex PCR assay. For the multiplex PCR, a mixture combining 60 forward primers for TCR Vbeta segments and 13 reverse primers for TCR Jbeta segments was used. A multiplex PCR assay on genomic DNA amplified the CDR3 region of rearranged TCR beta genes. On the Illumina HiSeq System, the amplified TCR beta libraries were sequenced as 87-base-pair reads. In the paper's pipeline: In a later analysis, tens of millions of unique TCR beta chains were counted across the roughly 610 repertoires, and around 10 million of these chains were shared by at least two donors. To remove PCR and sequencing errors, raw reads were error-corrected and collapsed into unique sequences using a nearest-neighbor algorithm that merged closely related sequences. Alignment of CDR3 sequences to IMGT reference sequences was used to assign V, D and J gene segments. For a sequence to be retained, a match of at least six nucleotides to both a V gene segment and a J gene segment was required. Rearrangements were called productive when the CDR3 lacked stop codons and stayed in frame with V and J; all others were non-productive. CDR3 was defined according to IMGT convention as the region running from the second conserved V-encoded cysteine to the conserved J-encoded phenylalanine. The earlier analysis of about 590 of the donors excluded sequences that lacked an unambiguous match to a single V gene segment. In an earlier analysis of approximately 590 of the donors, V segments were called functional above 56.7% productive rearrangements and were called segregating when the between-donor standard deviation exceeded 5%. A statistical classification framework was developed to diagnose cytomegalovirus status using the catalog of TCR beta chain sequences. A later analysis assigned V and J genes by comparing TCR nucleotide sequences with IMGT/GENE-DB human TR gene sequences. The TCRdist pipeline was used in a later analysis to assign CDR3 sequences and most-parsimonious VDJ recombination scenarios. In a later analysis, each TCR beta chain was defined by its CDR3 amino acid sequence together with its V-gene family, and reads without a unique V-gene family were excluded. A later analysis removed 600 or so highly shared, low-generation-probability nucleotide sequences to deal with suspected cross-contamination and a sequencing artifact. For each public chain, a later analysis derived a clonal expansion index from normalized ranks of inferred template counts within each repertoire. In a later analysis, generation probabilities were computed with a VDJ recombination model fitted to out-of-frame rearrangements, and the resulting probabilities were checked against IGoR. A later analysis scored TCR-TCR, TCR-HLA and TCR-CMV co-occurrence with hypergeometric tests, applying a repertoire-size bias correction to TCR pairs. A later analysis estimated false discovery rates by permuting HLA or CMV assignments 20 times. A later analysis grouped co-occurring TCRs with DBSCAN, adding TCRdist sequence similarity when clustering within HLA-allele-positive subsets. Repertoires with fewer than 30,000 or more than 120,000 public chains, plus five repertoires with anomalous nucleotide sharing, were excluded from co-occurrence clustering. Sourced from immuneACCESS, this table was stored by TCRdb with only in-frame sequences that have V and J called. A share of the clones is absent; for the studies checked, an unresolved V gene accounts for under half, and the remainder has no known explanation. That table supplies the V and J calls and clone size; D and trimming were determined from the DNA. For this sample there are about 190,000 clones; around 84% appear just once. About 1.7% of the sample lies in the top ten.

The sample comes from a study of cytomegalovirus exposure and HLA in healthy donors (dated by TCRdb to about 2017). With respect to the entire study: According to an earlier analysis of around 600 of the donors, some 170 million T cells yielded 90 million to 130 million unique TCR beta sequences and approximately 300 Gb of sequence data. Roughly 310 gigabases of sequencing data and approximately 85 million unique TCR sequences were included in an early release covering several hundred HLA-typed donors. Of the roughly 420 genotyped donors, 70% to 90% were placed in the genetic ancestry cluster associated with self-reported Caucasian donors. The study was designed to test whether signatures of past pathogen exposure could be identified by cataloging public T cell receptors. The study profiled the T cell repertoires of 666 subjects by immunosequencing and related them to cytomegalovirus serostatus. Besides the first cohort of 550 to 750 subjects, a separate validation cohort made up of 90 to 150 different subjects was used. To predict cytomegalovirus infection status, the study brought together high-throughput TCR immunosequencing, statistical association of individual TCRs with disease status, and machine learning. A later analysis re-analyzed previously published TCR beta repertoires from 666 donors and added high-resolution HLA genotyping to study TCR occurrence patterns. Rather than using new phenotypic data, the later analysis identified candidate immune exposures from TCR beta sequences and from how often those sequences occurred across donors. An earlier analysis of 587 of the donors used high-throughput TCR beta sequencing to judge whether each TCR beta V gene segment behaved as functional or pseudogenic. Donor age, sex, ethnicity and CMV serostatus were collected together with the repertoire data. Genome-wide SNP genotypes for about 55% of the roughly 670 donors were used in a later genetic analysis, which treated that subset as a discovery cohort. All discovery cohort repertoires had been generated using a single sequencing platform. HLA typing covered class I and class II loci at four-digit resolution. Typing coverage differed by locus: A, B, C, DRB1 and DQB1 were typed in roughly 629-630 donors, DQA1 in 500 to 550, DPA1 in 606, and DPB1 in about 450. Four to six DR-DQ haplotypes were handled as single units for association and clustering, since linkage in the cohort was strong. On average, about 240,000 unique TCR beta nucleotide sequences were sequenced per donor among 398 genotyped donors of the cohort, with approximately 18% of those sequences being non-productive.

The cohort consisted of approximately 690 healthy bone marrow donors. At the time of sampling, every cohort member was nominally healthy, though immune exposures that went unrecorded were likely present. The donor tested CMV seronegative and was one of the 352 seronegative cohort members. Each donor provided a peripheral blood sample, and peripheral blood mononuclear cells were used for TCR beta sequencing. Genomic DNA extraction from the blood cell samples was performed with the Qiagen DNeasy Blood Extraction Kit. Findings and caveats that apply to the study as a whole: The presence/absence analyses assumed that sequencing depth was roughly uniform across donors, and that assumption may not be true. Broadly in line with IMGT annotations, most TCR beta V segments showed up in productive rearrangements about 90% or about 30% of the time in an earlier analysis of several hundred of the donors. A group of highly shared sequence variants was considered likely to be a technical artifact of the sequencing pipeline. When HLA alleles, especially DR and DQ, strongly co-occurred, attributing TCR associations to individual alleles was difficult. Specific HLA alleles were associated with 16,951 TCR beta sequences at a false discovery rate of 0.05 in a later analysis. The classifier was reported to diagnose cytomegalovirus status with high specificity and sensitivity in both the original cohort and the validation cohort. For the cohort, immune exposure information was limited to CMV serostatus. Most CMV-associated TCR beta chains appeared to be HLA-restricted in a later analysis, and the HLA associations seemed to be driven largely by CMV exposure. A further reported finding was that TCR beta sequences accurately predicted the HLA-A and HLA-B alleles for most subjects in the first cohort. A later genetic analysis associated a missense DCLRE1C variant with V-gene and J-gene trimming of TCR beta chains, and an independent cohort replicated the association. According to the authors, the approach could potentially be generalized to other disease states and immunological phenotypes. The study listed over 150 TCR beta chains as associated with cytomegalovirus. A later genetic analysis reported fewer N-insertions in productive TCRs among donors in an Asian-associated ancestry cluster than the approximately 700-donor mean. This cohort had only TCR beta chains sequenced, and the lack of alpha or paired-chain data limited which features could be detected. A later analysis found that TCR association rates varied across HLA loci, with DRB1 alleles showing the most associated TCRs and HLA-C alleles the fewest. Linkage disequilibrium might explain the correlated functional status among segregating V segments, but an unknown experimental factor could not be excluded. Most TCR sequences were observed very rarely across donors, whereas some public TCRs were present in many individuals. Some IMGT-functional V segments, including TRBV6-2 and TRBV6-3, could not be told apart with the 87-base-pair reads, so those segments were excluded. A later analysis found that HLA-associated TCR beta chains were more clonally expanded and had lower generation probabilities than equally common non-associated chains. Three of the identified cytomegalovirus-associated TCR beta chains were confirmed in vitro to be specific for cytomegalovirus antigens. Because HLA typing was unavailable for some donors at each locus, only the typed subset was used in association tests. A later analysis reported that several top co-occurrence clusters appeared linked to parvovirus B19, influenza, CMV and Epstein-Barr virus. Because counts were too low, more than 15 rarely observed V segments, including chromosome 9 orphons, were left out of the earlier analysis of a few hundred of the donors.

The CDR3 covers 12 residues, taking in both the cysteine and the phenylalanine. The CDR3 DNA has 36 bases and is translated from base 1. V lost 1 base and J lost 13 bases; the stretch between them is 10 bases long. For CDR1 and CDR2, the germline V gene (reference sequence) lists SEHNR and FQNEAQ. The sequence came from a woman under 30 in good health and CMV-seronegative. The sequence joins TRBV7-9 to TRBJ1-4; the D segment cannot be called with confidence. Material for sequencing was PBMCs. DNA sequence: TGTGCCAGCAGCTTAGTGGCGGGGAGACTGTTTTTT. Its coded protein is CASSLVAGRLFF.